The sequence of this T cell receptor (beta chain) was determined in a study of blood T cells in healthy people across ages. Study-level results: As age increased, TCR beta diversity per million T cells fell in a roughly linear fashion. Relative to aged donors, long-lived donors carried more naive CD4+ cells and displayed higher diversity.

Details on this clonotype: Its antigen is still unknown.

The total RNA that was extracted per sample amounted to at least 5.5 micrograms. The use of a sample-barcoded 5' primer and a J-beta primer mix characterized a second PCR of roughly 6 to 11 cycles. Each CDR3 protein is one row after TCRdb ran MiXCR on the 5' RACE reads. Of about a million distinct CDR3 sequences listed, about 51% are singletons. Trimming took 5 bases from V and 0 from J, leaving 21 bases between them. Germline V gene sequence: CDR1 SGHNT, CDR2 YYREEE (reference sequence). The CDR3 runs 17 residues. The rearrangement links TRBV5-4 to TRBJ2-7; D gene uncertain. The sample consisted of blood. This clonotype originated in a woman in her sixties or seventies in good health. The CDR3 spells CASRQPLGRQRSYEQYF. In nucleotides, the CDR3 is TGTGCCAGCAGACAACCCTTAGGGCGGCAGCGCTCCTACGAGCAGTACTTC.